The 27 T cell receptor beta chains given below trace back to one sample, sequenced in a study of T cells in Graves' hyperthyroidism and ophthalmopathy. Authors of the study amplified TCR beta CDR3 regions from RNA transcripts. First-round RT-PCR with HTBI primers amplified the TCR CDR3 region. TCRdb redid the calling of the multiplex PCR reads with MiXCR, one entry per CDR3 protein. This sample has a few hundred thousand distinct CDR3 sequences, with 16% found just once. The sample was blood. All receptors derive from a woman aged 25 to 39 with Graves' ophthalmopathy.

In its sample, this clonotype was seen many times. V gene TRBV28 combines with J gene TRBJ2-2, with D unresolved. Germline V gene sequence: CDR1 MDHEN, CDR2 SYDVKM. Trimming cost V 7 bases and J 1 base, with 7 bases left between them. The CDR3 spans 13 residues. CDR3: CASTKVNTGELFF. As DNA, the CDR3 is TGTGCCAGCACAAAGGTGAACACCGGGGAGCTGTTTTTT.

The V gene is TRBV4-1, the J gene TRBJ2-3, with TRBD2 matching 9 bases. The CDR3 spans 16 residues. The ends lost 1 base at V and 5 bases at J; junction bases unmatched: 7. From germline, CDR1 is MGHRA and CDR2 YSYEKL. Written as DNA, the CDR3 is TGCGCCAGCAGCCAAGTAATAGCGGGAGTATTAGATACGCAGTATTTT. Protein product: CASSQVIAGVLDTQYF.

This clonotype was detected only a few times. The V and J genes are TRBV6-2 or TRBV6-3 and TRBJ1-3; 7 bases line up with TRBD1. Germline V gene lookup returns CDR1 MNHEY and CDR2 SVGEGT. The CDR3 consists of 15 residues. Trimming took 6 bases from V and 3 from J; bases not matched to a gene: 8. CDR3 sequence reads: CASSYDREGGNTIYF. DNA for the CDR3: TGTGCCAGCAGCTACGACAGGGAAGGTGGAAACACCATATATTTT.

Comments on this clonotype: A much more abundant neighbour one base away suggests this may be a read error. The chain employs TRBV27 and TRBJ1-1, with D unresolved. V lost 5 bases to trimming and J lost 3 bases, with 16 bases between them. Germline V gene lookup returns CDR1 MNHEY and CDR2 SMNVEV (reference sequence). This CDR3 has 15 amino acids. The CDR3 reads CASSPFTPPDTEAFF. The CDR3 nucleotides are TGTGCCAGCAGTCCCTTTACACCTCCCGACACTGAAGCTTTCTTT.

V is TRBV4-3 and J is TRBJ2-2; possibly TRBD1 for D (5 bases). The CDR3 runs 18 residues. Trimming took 0 bases from V and 3 from J, leaving 17 bases between them. The germline gives CDR1 LGHNA, CDR2 YSLEER. The DNA for the CDR3 is TGCGCCAGCAGCCAAGAAGGGTGGGGCCCGGAGTACACCGGGGAGCTGTTTTTT. This gives the protein CASSQEGWGPEYTGELFF.

This rearrangement joins TRBV7-2 to TRBJ2-2; D gene unclear. Between the trimmed V and J ends, which lost 3 bases and 6 bases, there was a span of 8 bases. CDR3 length: 13 residues. CDR1 SGHTA and CDR2 FQGNSA come from the germline V gene. As DNA, the CDR3 is TGTGCCAGCAGCTTCTCGGGCGCCGGGGAGCTGTTTTTT. Amino acids: CASSFSGAGELFF.

The sample holds a few counts of this clonotype. The chain employs TRBV11-3 and TRBJ2-2, with TRBD2 identical over 9 bases. Per germline, CDR1 SGHNT and CDR2 YENEEA. Germline trimming cut 3 bases from V and 4 bases from J; bases unmatched to any gene: 0. There are 14 residues in the CDR3. Here the CDR3 reads CASSFSGSTGELFF. CDR3 sequence (DNA): TGTGCCAGCAGCTTTAGCGGGAGCACCGGGGAGCTGTTTTTT.

The chain uses TRBV27 and TRBJ1-4; D gene uncertain. The CDR3 is 16 residues long. V lost 3 bases and J lost 4, with 15 bases in between. Germline CDR1 and CDR2: MNHEY and SMNVEV (reference sequence). As DNA, the CDR3 is TGTGCCAGCAGTTTCTCCCCGCCCGGTATTAATGAAAAACTGTTTTTT. Translated: CASSFSPPGINEKLFF.

This clonotype was found many times. This chain uses TRBV13 with TRBJ2-2; a weak D match, TRBD2 (6 bases). CDR1 PRHDT and CDR2 FYEKMQ come from the germline V gene (reference sequence). Trimming stripped 6 bases from V and 5 bases from J, with 28 bases between. This CDR3 is built from 19 residues. The chain's CDR3 is CASSWAKQDRARGTGELFF. The DNA for the CDR3 is TGTGCCAGCAGTTGGGCGAAGCAGGACCGGGCTCGGGGGACCGGGGAGCTGTTTTTT.

In its sample, this clonotype was seen many times. The rearrangement joins TRBV7-2 to TRBJ2-1, with 7 bases lining up with TRBD1. The CDR3 length is 13 residues. In germline, CDR1 is SGHTA, CDR2 FQGNSA. Trimming at V came to 7 bases and at J to 4 bases, leaving 4 bases not matched to a gene. CDR3 loop: CASTLQGYNEQFF. CDR3 DNA sequence: TGTGCCAGCACCCTACAGGGGTACAATGAGCAGTTCTTC.

The rearrangement joins TRBV5-1 to TRBJ2-5; maybe TRBD1 (6 bases). Between the trimmed V and J ends, which lost 4 bases and 5 bases, there was a span of 15 bases. Germline V CDR1 and CDR2: SGHRS, YFSETQ. This CDR3 is 14 amino acids long. This CDR3 is CASSPGTTVETQYF. The DNA of the CDR3 is TGCGCCAGCAGCCCCGGGACAACGGTTGAGACCCAGTACTTC.

In its sample, this clonotype was seen many times. The J gene is TRBJ2-1, the V gene TRBV11-1; no reliable D call. The ends were cut back, 5 bases at V and 0 bases at J, with 14 bases in the middle. This CDR3 is built from 16 residues. Germline CDR1 and CDR2: SGHAT and FQDESV (reference sequence). CDR3 loop: CASSPLVRSSYNEQFF. CDR3 bases: TGTGCCAGCAGCCCTCTGGTACGGAGCTCCTACAATGAGCAGTTCTTC.

This clonotype was seen a handful of times. The chain combines TRBV25-1 with TRBJ1-6, with D perhaps TRBD1 (5 bases). Germline V gene lookup returns CDR1 MGHDK and CDR2 SYGVNS. The CDR3 runs 17 residues. V was shortened by 4 bases and J by 9 bases, with 22 bases between the two germline ends. The CDR3 reads CASSAGGRGILGSPLHF. As DNA, the CDR3 is TGTGCCAGCAGTGCCGGGGGACGGGGGATTCTAGGTTCACCCCTCCACTTT.

This clonotype has a count of ten or more. J is TRBJ1-2 and V is TRBV12-3 or TRBV12-4, with a possible D match to TRBD1 (5 bases). The ends were cut back, 2 bases at V and 8 bases at J, with 9 bases in the middle. The CDR3 sequence is 12 residues long. CDR3 in amino acids: CASSLTGLGYTF. The DNA of the CDR3 is TGTGCCAGCAGTTTAACAGGCTTGGGCTACACCTTC.

This clonotype was recorded many times. This chain joins TRBV7-8 and TRBJ2-7, with 11 bases aligning to TRBD2. Germline assignment: CDR1 SGHVS and CDR2 FQNEAQ. This CDR3 comprises 15 residues. With 6 bases clipped from V and 4 bases from J, the junction kept 8 bases outside the gene matches. The CDR3, as DNA: TGTGCCAGCAGTCTTATAGCGGGAGGGCCATACGAGCAGTACTTC. Protein: CASSLIAGGPYEQYF.

In its sample, this clonotype was seen many times. The chain recombines TRBV7-2 with TRBJ2-3; 12 nucleotides match TRBD2. This CDR3 comprises 19 residues. Germline CDR1 and CDR2: SGHTA and FQGNSA. The junction had 13 bases not matched to a gene; V was cut back by 2 bases and J by 4 bases. In DNA form, the CDR3 reads TGTGCCAGCAGCTTAAGTTTGTCTAGCGGGAGGGCCCTCCCAGATACGCAGTATTTT. It encodes CASSLSLSSGRALPDTQYF.

In this sample, this clonotype turned up a few times. The chain links TRBV30 to TRBJ2-2; TRBD2 is a possible D gene (6 bases). The CDR3 contains 15 residues. Germline V gives CDR1 GTSNPN, CDR2 SVGIG (reference sequence). Trimming pared 0 bases from V and 2 bases from J, leaving 10 bases between. The DNA for the CDR3 is TGTGCCTGGAGTGTCCCGGGACTTAACACCGGGGAGCTGTTTTTT. Translating gives CAWSVPGLNTGELFF.

This clonotype occurred many times. This CDR3 is CASRLTGALSGYTF. The CDR3 bases are TGTGCCAGCAGGCTTACAGGGGCACTAAGTGGCTACACCTTC. The rearrangement joins TRBV6-1 to TRBJ1-2; 7 bases match TRBD1. The V and J ends lost 6 bases and 7 bases, in that order; junction bases with no gene match: 11. The CDR3 consists of 14 residues. CDR1 MNHNS and CDR2 SASEGT come from the germline V gene.

The table lists this clonotype with many counts. The genes are TRBV7-9 and TRBJ1-3; the D is unclear. The CDR3 consists of 13 residues. Germline assignment: CDR1 SEHNR and CDR2 FQNEAQ (reference sequence). V dropped 7 bases and J dropped 1 base, with 8 bases sitting between them. The CDR3 nucleotides read TGTGCCAGCATAGAGAATTCTGGAAACACCATATATTTT. This translates into CASIENSGNTIYF.

This clonotype came up many times. The V call is TRBV11-2, the J call TRBJ1-2; the D is unclear. The V gene's germline CDR1 is SGHAT and CDR2 FQNNGV. CDR3 length equals 12 residues. Trimming took 5 bases from V and 6 from J, leaving 10 bases between them. CDR3 sequence (DNA): TGTGCCAGCAGCAAAAACACGGATGGCTACACCTTC. This gives the protein CASSKNTDGYTF.

This clonotype was counted at least ten times. The CDR3 reads CATSESLRDTEAFF. The CDR3 coding sequence is TGTGCCACCAGTGAGAGTCTTAGGGACACTGAAGCTTTCTTT. V is TRBV24-1 and J is TRBJ1-1; D remains unclear. The CDR3 runs to 14 residues. V lost 4 bases, J lost 3 bases, and 11 bases lay in between. Germline V CDR1 and CDR2: KGHDR, SFDVKD.

At least ten counts were recorded for this clonotype. The rearrangement uses TRBV28 and TRBJ2-7, with D perhaps matching TRBD1 (7 bases). This CDR3 is 15 amino acids long. V was clipped by 6 bases and J by 2 bases, with 17 bases between them. Germline V lookup: CDR1 MDHEN, CDR2 SYDVKM. CDR3 DNA sequence: TGTGCCAGCAGCCCTCAGGGGGGTCCCGCCTACGAGCAGTACTTC. Protein product: CASSPQGGPAYEQYF.

This clonotype came up many times. The CDR3 sequence is CAISESTGPGNTIYF. Written as DNA, the CDR3 is TGTGCCATCAGTGAGTCTACAGGACCTGGAAACACCATATATTTT. This chain connects TRBV10-3 to TRBJ1-3; D perhaps matches TRBD1 (5 bases). The germline CDR1 and CDR2 sequences are ENHRY and SYGVKD. The CDR3 extends over 15 amino acids. Trimming took off 0 bases at V and 2 bases at J, with 8 bases between the two ends.

The table lists this clonotype with a few counts. The rearrangement joins TRBV19 to TRBJ1-1, with D perhaps TRBD1 (5 bases). The CDR3 runs 12 residues. V shed 2 bases and J shed 4 bases, with 5 bases lying between them. Per the germline V gene, CDR1 is LNHDA and CDR2 is SQIVND (reference sequence). This chain's CDR3 is CASSIQGTEAFF. DNA of the CDR3: TGTGCCAGTAGTATACAGGGCACTGAAGCTTTCTTT.

The table lists this clonotype with many counts. The chain joins TRBV30 to TRBJ2-5, with D uncertain. The CDR3 contains 14 residues. Germline loops: CDR1 GTSNPN, CDR2 SVGIG (reference sequence). Between the trimmed V and J ends, which lost 2 bases and 5 bases, there was a span of 15 bases. The CDR3 loop reads CAWSKGMIGETQYF. The CDR3 bases are TGTGCCTGGAGTAAAGGGATGATCGGGGAGACCCAGTACTTC.

This clonotype occurred many times. The rearrangement uses TRBV30 and TRBJ1-4; D is ambiguous. The CDR3 consists of 13 residues. The V end lost 7 bases, the J end lost 2 bases, and 11 bases lay between the germline ends. The germline CDR1 and CDR2 sequences are GTSNPN and SVGIG (reference sequence). The CDR3: CAFRRKTNEKLFF. CDR3 DNA sequence: TGTGCCTTCAGACGTAAGACTAATGAAAAACTGTTTTTT.

This clonotype occurred many times. V usage is TRBV6-5 and J usage is TRBJ2-1; 7 bases are shared with TRBD2. The junction had 13 bases not matched to a gene; V was cut back by 0 bases and J by 8 bases. This CDR3 contains 17 residues. Germline V gene data show CDR1 as MNHEY and CDR2 as SVGAGI. CDR3 bases: TGTGCCAGCAGTTACTCGAGGGGCGGGAGTGAGAGGTATGAGCAGTTCTTC. Amino acids: CASSYSRGGSERYEQFF.